These 30 T cell receptor beta chains came from one sample sequenced in a study of T cell responses to AZD1222 COVID-19 vaccine. The method was immunoSEQ multiplex PCR; TCRdb's version includes in-frame clones alone and lacks a portion of them. The sample records about 180,000 clones, about 93% being singletons. This sample comprised peripheral blood, obtained 28 days after the second dose of the MenACWY control vaccine. Receptors were obtained from an adult who received the MenACWY meningococcal vaccine as a control.

This chain connects TRBV19 to TRBJ1-2, with 7 bases identical to TRBD1. The trim removed 5 bases at V and 4 bases at J, leaving 10 bases unmatched. Per the germline V gene, CDR1 is LNHDA and CDR2 is SQIVND (reference sequence). The CDR3 loop spans 15 amino acids. The CDR3 reads CASSLGTDGIYGYTF. In DNA form, the CDR3 reads TGTGCCAGTAGTCTAGGGACAGACGGCATCTATGGCTACACCTTC.

V usage is TRBV5-6 and J usage is TRBJ1-1; TRBD1 aligns across 10 bases. Trimming cost V 4 bases and J 1 base; bases outside gene matches: 10. Germline CDR1 reads SGHDT; CDR2 reads YYEEEE. The CDR3 extends over 17 amino acids. The CDR3: CASSPGQGKQGNTEAFF. The CDR3 DNA follows: TGTGCCAGCAGCCCGGGACAGGGGAAGCAAGGGAACACTGAAGCTTTCTTT.

The chain is built from TRBV7-9 and TRBJ1-4; D possibly corresponds to TRBD1 (5 bases). There are 14 residues in the CDR3. Trimming cost V 5 bases and J 8 bases, with 15 bases left between them. The germline V gene has CDR1 SEHNR and CDR2 FQNEAQ (reference sequence). Here the CDR3 reads CASSLGAFDEKLFF. In DNA form, the CDR3 reads TGTGCCAGCAGCCTAGGGGCTTTTGACGAAAAACTGTTTTTT.

The chain combines TRBV3-1 (or the pseudogene TRBV3-2) with TRBJ2-3, with unresolved D. Germline V gene sequence: CDR1 LGHDT, CDR2 YNNKEL (reference sequence). Trimming took 3 bases from V and 7 from J, leaving 5 bases between them. The CDR3 has 11 residues. The CDR3 coding sequence is TGTGCCAGCAGCCAGCGGTATACGCAGTATTTT. This sequence encodes CASSQRYTQYF.

This chain uses TRBV7-2 with TRBJ1-1, with 9 bases lining up with TRBD1. This CDR3 contains 15 residues. Germline-derived CDR1 and CDR2 are SGHTA and FQGNSA. V dropped 5 bases and J dropped 2; count of bases not matched to a gene: 6. CDR3 in amino acids: CASSPGQGVNTEAFF. In DNA form, the CDR3 reads TGTGCCAGCAGCCCGGGACAGGGCGTTAACACTGAAGCTTTCTTT.

The V gene is TRBV3-1 (or the pseudogene TRBV3-2), the J gene TRBJ2-5; TRBD2 aligns across 11 bases. The CDR3 sequence is 16 residues long. Germline-derived CDR1 and CDR2 are LGHDT and YNNKEL (reference sequence). Losses at the gene ends were 4 bases for V and 5 bases for J; bases not matched to a gene: 9. CDR3 amino acids: CASSPQPLAGEETQYF. The DNA for the CDR3 is TGTGCCAGCAGCCCGCAACCACTAGCGGGGGAGGAGACCCAGTACTTC.

This chain uses TRBV6-1 with TRBJ1-2; TRBD1 might be the D (5 bases). The CDR3 runs 16 residues. Deletions cut 3 bases from V and 7 bases from J, with 21 bases between. CDR1 is MNHNS and CDR2 is SASEGT in the germline V gene. Here the CDR3 DNA reads TGTGCCAGCAGTGAGGGGAGGGGCCTCTCGAGAGGTGGCTACACCTTC. It encodes CASSEGRGLSRGGYTF.

V gene TRBV6-6 combines with J gene TRBJ1-2; 7 nucleotides align to TRBD1. The CDR3 has 15 amino acids. Germline V gene lookup returns CDR1 MNHNY and CDR2 SVGAGI (reference sequence). The V and J ends lost 5 bases and 7 bases, in that order; junction bases with no gene match: 13. DNA for the CDR3: TGTGCCAGCAGTGGATATAGACAGGGAAATGGTGGCTACACCTTC. Its translation is CASSGYRQGNGGYTF.

This chain joins TRBV25-1 and TRBJ1-4; D uncertain. V lost 11 bases, J lost 8 bases, and 15 bases lay in between. The CDR3 extends over 12 amino acids. CDR1 is MGHDK, CDR2 SYGVNS, per germline. The CDR3 spells CASSIWEEKLFF. The CDR3 DNA is TGTGCCTCAAGTATCTGGGAGGAAAAACTGTTTTTT. The entire variable domain, with the rest obtained from reference TRBV25-1 and TRBJ1-4, is as follows: EADIYQTPRYLVIGTGKKITLECSQTMGHDKMYWYQQDPGMELHLIHYSYGVNSTEKGDLSSESTVSRIRTEHFPLTLESARPSHTSQYLCASSIWEEKLFFGSGTQLSVL.

V gene TRBV3-1 (or the pseudogene TRBV3-2) combines with J gene TRBJ1-2; 7 bases map to TRBD1. CDR1 LGHDT and CDR2 YNNKEL come from the germline V gene (reference sequence). Trimming cost V 0 bases and J 4 bases; bases outside gene matches: 8. This CDR3 spans 16 amino acids. The CDR3 region has the DNA TGTGCCAGCAGCCAAGATTGGGGGACAGCCCTCTATGGCTACACCTTC. Its translation: CASSQDWGTALYGYTF.

The chain links TRBV2 to TRBJ1-1; D may be TRBD1 (5 bases). Per germline, CDR1 SNHLY and CDR2 FYNNEI. This CDR3 region has 13 residues. Trimming pared 4 bases from V and 10 bases from J, leaving 16 bases between. This CDR3 is CASSAQGGLGAFF. CDR3 sequence (DNA): TGTGCCAGCAGTGCCCAGGGCGGACTGGGAGCTTTCTTT.

The chain employs TRBV30 and TRBJ1-5; a possible D gene is TRBD1 (6 bases). This CDR3 has 16 amino acids. Trimming removed 2 bases at V and 9 bases at J, with 23 bases between. The germline CDR1 and CDR2 sequences are GTSNPN and SVGIG (reference sequence). CDR3 DNA: TGTGCCTGGAGTCCCCAGAGGGGGATCCGAGGGTCGCCCCAGCATTTT. Translation: CAWSPQRGIRGSPQHF.

This clone was observed a single time. The chain has TRBV6-4 and TRBJ1-1; D is possibly TRBD1 (5 bases). V gave up 6 bases and J gave up 7 bases, with 18 bases separating them. The V gene's germline CDR1 is MRHNA and CDR2 SNTAGT. CDR3 length: 14 residues. The CDR3 loop reads CASRDRTDGGEAFF. The CDR3, as DNA: TGTGCCAGCAGAGATCGGACGGACGGGGGTGAAGCTTTCTTT.

The chain carries TRBV24-1 and TRBJ1-5; D unresolved. Between the trimmed V and J ends, which lost 4 bases and 4 bases, there was a span of 7 bases. This CDR3 has 13 residues. CDR1 and CDR2 (germline): KGHDR, SFDVKD. CDR3 sequence reads: CATSDRENQPQHF. The CDR3 DNA sequence: TGTGCCACCAGTGACCGTGAGAATCAGCCCCAGCATTTT.

The chain is built from TRBV5-1 and TRBJ1-2; D uncertain. Per the germline V gene, CDR1 is SGHRS and CDR2 is YFSETQ. Trimming removed 0 bases at V and 8 bases at J, with 20 bases between. The CDR3 is 16 amino acids. The CDR3 spells CASSLGGTTNLDGYTF. In DNA form, the CDR3 reads TGCGCCAGCAGCTTGGGGGGAACTACAAATTTAGACGGCTACACCTTC.

CDR3 nucleotide sequence: TGTGCCAGCGGGGACGGGCGAGCCTACGAGCAGTACTTC. This gives the protein CASGDGRAYEQYF. The chain couples TRBV9 to TRBJ2-7; the D call may be TRBD1 or TRBD2 (5 bases each). The V and J ends lost 7 bases and 2 bases respectively, with 13 bases between them. Germline CDR1 SGDLS, CDR2 YYNGEE. This CDR3 is 13 amino acids long.

This clone was found once. V usage is TRBV12-5 and J usage is TRBJ1-2; possible D gene TRBD1, 5 bases. V lost 4 bases and J 4 bases, leaving 10 bases between the germline ends. Germline loops: CDR1 LGHNT, CDR2 FRNRAP. The length of the CDR3 is 13 residues. The DNA for the CDR3 is TGTGCTAGTGGTTGGGGCCTCAGCTATGGCTACACCTTC. This sequence encodes CASGWGLSYGYTF. The whole variable domain, remainder taken from reference TRBV12-5 and TRBJ1-2, is DARVTQTPRHKVTEMGQEVTMRCQPILGHNTVFWYRQTMMQGLELLAYFRNRAPLDDSGMPKDRFSAEMPDATLATLKIQPSEPRDSAVYFCASGWGLSYGYTFGSGTRLTVV.

The V and J genes are TRBV7-9 and TRBJ2-7; tentative D call: TRBD1 (6 bases). Trimming left V 6 bases short and J 0 bases short, with 9 bases between. The CDR3 consists of 13 residues. CDR1 and CDR2 from the germline V gene are SEHNR and FQNEAQ (reference sequence). CDR3 region: CASSTGFSYEQYF. CDR3 nucleotide sequence: TGTGCCAGCAGTACAGGGTTCTCCTACGAGCAGTACTTC.

The chain recombines TRBV29-1 with TRBJ2-3; either TRBD1 or TRBD2 may supply D (6 bases each). CDR1 SQVTM and CDR2 ANQGSEA come from the germline V gene. Trimming pared 2 bases from V and 6 bases from J, leaving 9 bases between. The CDR3 spans 12 residues. The CDR3 spells CSVELGGDTQYF. CDR3 sequence (DNA): TGCAGCGTTGAATTAGGGGGGGATACGCAGTATTTT.

This chain's CDR3 is CASSFPPAGRTNQPQHF. CDR3 nucleotides: TGTGCCAGCAGTTTCCCCCCAGCAGGGAGAACCAATCAGCCCCAGCATTTT. The chain has TRBV28 and TRBJ1-5; a weak D match, TRBD1 (5 bases). V shed 3 bases and J shed 3 bases, with 18 bases lying between them. CDR3 size: 17 residues. In germline, CDR1 is MDHEN, CDR2 SYDVKM.

CDR3 nucleotides: TGTGCCAGCAGCGACAGTTATTCACCCCTCCACTTT. This codes for CASSDSYSPLHF. The rearrangement uses TRBV6-5 and TRBJ1-6, with D perhaps TRBD1 (5 bases). There are 12 residues in the CDR3. The germline V and J ends were trimmed by 6 bases and 8 bases, with 8 bases remaining between them. Germline V lookup: CDR1 MNHEY, CDR2 SVGAGI.

This rearrangement joins TRBV29-1 to TRBJ2-1; tentative D call: TRBD2 (6 bases). V was clipped by 5 bases and J by 5 bases, with 10 bases between them. The CDR3 extends over 12 amino acids. Germline lookup yields CDR1 SQVTM and CDR2 ANQGSEA. The chain's CDR3 is CSVSRTNNEQFF. The CDR3 DNA reads TGCAGCGTTTCGCGGACTAACAATGAGCAGTTCTTC.

This chain uses TRBV7-9 with TRBJ1-2; 7 positions match TRBD1. This CDR3 has 13 residues. With V trimmed by 5 bases and J by 4 bases, 4 bases remained unmatched. Germline loops: CDR1 SEHNR, CDR2 FQNEAQ (reference sequence). Here the CDR3 DNA reads TGTGCCAGCAGCACTCGACAGGGCTATGGCTACACCTTC. Translated, it gives CASSTRQGYGYTF.

Only one count was recorded for this clone. The chain has TRBV18 and TRBJ1-5; 11 bases align to TRBD1. CDR1 is KGHSH, CDR2 LQKENI, per germline. The trim removed 4 bases at V and 6 bases at J, leaving 5 bases unmatched. The CDR3 has 15 residues. CDR3 nucleotides: TGTGCCAGCTCACGAGGACAGGGGGCAGGTCAGCCCCAGCATTTT. Amino acid sequence: CASSRGQGAGQPQHF.

The chain joins TRBV7-9 to TRBJ1-3; D is uncertain. Per germline, CDR1 SEHNR and CDR2 FQNEAQ (reference sequence). V was shortened by 10 bases and J by 0 bases, with 13 bases between the two germline ends. This CDR3 spans 14 amino acids. The chain's CDR3 is CATRRSYSGNTIYF. CDR3 nucleotide sequence: TGTGCCACCCGCAGGTCCTACTCTGGAAACACCATATATTTT.

The chain has TRBV7-9 and TRBJ1-1, with TRBD1 as a possible D gene (6 bases). Germline CDR1 reads SEHNR; CDR2 reads FQNEAQ (reference sequence). The V gene lost 1 base and the J gene lost 4 bases, with 10 bases spanning the gap. The CDR3 extends over 14 amino acids. This CDR3 is CASSLEVGGTEAFF. The CDR3 DNA is TGTGCCAGCAGCTTAGAGGTAGGGGGCACTGAAGCTTTCTTT.

The chain employs TRBV21-1 and TRBJ1-2. TRBV21-1 counts as a pseudogene. There are 16 residues in the CDR3. Written as DNA, the CDR3 is TGTGCCAGCAGCAACGGGGGGACCCTTTGGGACTATGGCTACACCTTC. This codes for CASSNGGTLWDYGYTF.

This chain uses TRBV2 with TRBJ1-4; 10 bases fit TRBD1. J lost 8 bases, V lost 6 bases, and 6 bases had no gene match. Germline lookup yields CDR1 SNHLY and CDR2 FYNNEI. The CDR3 contains 14 residues. CDR3 coding DNA: TGTGCCAGCAGGATGACAGGGGGCAACGAAAAACTGTTTTTT. Translated, it gives CASRMTGGNEKLFF.

The rearrangement uses TRBV6-5 and TRBJ1-2; TRBD1 matches 7 bases. This CDR3 has 14 residues. CDR1 MNHEY and CDR2 SVGAGI come from the germline V gene. The junction had 10 bases not matched to a gene; V was cut back by 4 bases and J by 8 bases. The CDR3 loop is CASSLGQFSGGYTF. As DNA, the CDR3 is TGTGCCAGCAGTTTGGGACAGTTCTCCGGAGGCTACACCTTC.

This clone showed up just once. The gene calls are TRBV4-3 and TRBJ2-1; perhaps TRBD1 as D (5 bases). The CDR3 consists of 12 residues. Germline CDR1 LGHNA, CDR2 YSLEER. V was cut by 0 bases and J by 9 bases, with 6 bases left in between. CDR3 bases: TGCGCCAGCAGCCAAGACAGGGCTGAGCAGTTCTTC. Its protein product is CASSQDRAEQFF.